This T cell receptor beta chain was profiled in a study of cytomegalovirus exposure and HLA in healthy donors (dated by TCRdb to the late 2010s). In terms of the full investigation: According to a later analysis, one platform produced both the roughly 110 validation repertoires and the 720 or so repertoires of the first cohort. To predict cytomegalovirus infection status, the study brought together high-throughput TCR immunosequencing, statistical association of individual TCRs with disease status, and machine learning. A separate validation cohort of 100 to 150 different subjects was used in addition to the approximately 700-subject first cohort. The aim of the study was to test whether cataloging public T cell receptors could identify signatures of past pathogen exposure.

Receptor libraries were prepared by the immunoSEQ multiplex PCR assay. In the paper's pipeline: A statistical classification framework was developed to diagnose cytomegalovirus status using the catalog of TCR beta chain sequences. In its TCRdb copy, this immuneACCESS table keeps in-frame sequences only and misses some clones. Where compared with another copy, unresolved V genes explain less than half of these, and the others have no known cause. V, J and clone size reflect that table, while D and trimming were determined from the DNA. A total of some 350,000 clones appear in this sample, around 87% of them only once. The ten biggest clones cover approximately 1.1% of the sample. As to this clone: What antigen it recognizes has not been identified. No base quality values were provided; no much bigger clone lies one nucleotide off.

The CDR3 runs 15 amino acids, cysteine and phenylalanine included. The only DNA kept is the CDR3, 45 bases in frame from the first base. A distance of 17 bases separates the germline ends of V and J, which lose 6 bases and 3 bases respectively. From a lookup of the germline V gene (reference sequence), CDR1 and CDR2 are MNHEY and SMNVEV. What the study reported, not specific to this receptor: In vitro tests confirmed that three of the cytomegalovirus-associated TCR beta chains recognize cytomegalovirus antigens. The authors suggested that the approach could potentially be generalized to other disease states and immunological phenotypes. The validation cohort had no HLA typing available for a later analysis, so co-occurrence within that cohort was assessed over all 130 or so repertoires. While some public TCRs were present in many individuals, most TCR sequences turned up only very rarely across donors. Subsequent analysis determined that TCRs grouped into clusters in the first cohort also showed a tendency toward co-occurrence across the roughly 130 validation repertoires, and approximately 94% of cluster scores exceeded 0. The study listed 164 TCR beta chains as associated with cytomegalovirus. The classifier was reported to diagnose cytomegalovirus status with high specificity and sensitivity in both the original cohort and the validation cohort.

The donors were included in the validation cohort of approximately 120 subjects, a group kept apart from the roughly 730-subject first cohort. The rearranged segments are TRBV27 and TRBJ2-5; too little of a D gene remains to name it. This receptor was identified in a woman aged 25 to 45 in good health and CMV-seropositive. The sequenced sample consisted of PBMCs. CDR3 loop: CASSTDARAKETQYF. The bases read TGTGCCAGCAGCACCGACGCCCGAGCTAAAGAGACCCAGTACTTC.